The 3 T cell receptor beta chains listed next were all sequenced from one sample in a study of shared clonotypes between healthy human individuals. Clones were sequenced by immunoSEQ multiplex PCR, and TCRdb holds only the in-frame ones, with some missing. The sample holds millions of clones, about 92% seen once. The sequencing input was naive CD4+ T cells from PBMCs. Noted subset: CD45RA+ positively selected. The receptors originated from a man between 18 and 29 years old in good health. Some clones in this sample may be carry-over from other donors' samples.

The chain uses TRBV5-1 and TRBJ1-2; D unclear. Germline values: CDR1 SGHRS, CDR2 YFSETQ. The CDR3 contains 11 residues. V was pared by 2 bases and J by 5 bases, with 4 bases between. CDR3 in DNA: TGCGCCAGCAGCTTAGGGTATGGCTACACCTTC. Protein product: CASSLGYGYTF.

The genes are TRBV28 and TRBJ1-6; no reliable D call. The germline V gene has CDR1 MDHEN and CDR2 SYDVKM. The V gene lost 1 base and the J gene lost 3 bases, with 10 bases spanning the gap. CDR3 length: 16 amino acids. In nucleotides, the CDR3 is TGTGCCAGCAGTTTATTTGTAAAGGGCTATAATTCACCCCTCCACTTT. It yields the protein CASSLFVKGYNSPLHF.

V and J are TRBV7-9 and TRBJ2-7, with 8 bases that match TRBD1. Per germline, CDR1 SEHNR and CDR2 FQNEAQ (reference sequence). V lost 5 bases to trimming and J lost 3 bases; unmatched junction nucleotides: 9. This CDR3 spans 15 amino acids. The CDR3 sequence: CASSRRQGIDYEQYF. The CDR3 DNA follows: TGTGCCAGCAGCCGAAGACAGGGGATCGACTACGAGCAGTACTTC.